Listed here are 13 T cell receptor beta chains from one sample, sequenced in a study of blood T cell repertoires in COVID-19. Sequencing used immunoSEQ multiplex PCR; TCRdb keeps in-frame clones, though not all of them. This sample has 150,000 or so clones; approximately 80% occur once, and the top ten carry about 31%. Material: peripheral blood. Receptors were obtained from a woman aged 60-70 years with acute or convalescent COVID-19.

CDR3 sequence (DNA): TGTGCCAGCAGCTTGCGGAGGGGACCTTACAATGAGCAGTTCTTC. Translation gives CASSLRRGPYNEQFF. The chain links TRBV5-6 to TRBJ2-1, with D tentatively TRBD2 (6 bases). Germline assignment: CDR1 SGHDT and CDR2 YYEEEE. V lost 1 base, J lost 4 bases, and 12 bases lay in between. The CDR3 contains 15 residues.

This clone occurred a few times. The chain recombines TRBV30 with TRBJ1-2, with D maybe TRBD1 (5 bases). This CDR3 is built from 14 residues. The germline V and J ends were trimmed by 3 bases and 2 bases, with 13 bases remaining between them. Germline CDR1 GTSNPN, CDR2 SVGIG (reference sequence). Here the CDR3 reads CAWRGLMWNYGYTF. The CDR3 coding sequence is TGTGCCTGGAGGGGACTCATGTGGAACTATGGCTACACCTTC.

This clone has only one observation. The CDR3 DNA reads as TGTGCCAGTAGTAGCCTCCGGGACAGGGTGGGCTACACCTTC. It is translated as CASSSLRDRVGYTF. This sequence joins TRBV19 and TRBJ1-2, with 9 bases matching TRBD1. The CDR3 is 14 residues long. Germline CDR1 LNHDA, CDR2 SQIVND (reference sequence). The V gene end was trimmed by 4 bases and the J gene end by 8 bases; junction bases not matched to a gene: 8. The full variable domain, in which reference TRBV19 and TRBJ1-2 provide the parts outside the CDR3, is DGGITQSPKYLFRKEGQNVTLSCEQNLNHDAMYWYRQDPGQGLRLIYYSQIVNDFQKGDIAEGYSVSREKKESFPLTVTSAQKNPTAFYLCASSSLRDRVGYTFGSGTRLTVV.

This clone was found a few times. This chain uses TRBV7-3 with TRBJ2-3; the match to TRBD2 covers 15 bases. V gave up 2 bases and J gave up 2 bases; unmatched junction bases: 8. This CDR3 has 19 residues. CDR1 and CDR2 (germline): SGHTA, FQGTGA. The CDR3 coding sequence is TGTGCCAGCAGCTTAGCCCCCGGGACTAGCGGGGGGCCCACAGATACGCAGTATTTT. This translates into CASSLAPGTSGGPTDTQYF.

The V gene is TRBV30, the J gene TRBJ2-1; D perhaps matches TRBD1 (6 bases). V lost 0 bases, J lost 5 bases, and 14 bases lay in between. The germline V gene has CDR1 GTSNPN and CDR2 SVGIG (reference sequence). This CDR3 comprises 15 residues. The CDR3 DNA sequence: TGTGCCTGGAGTGTACTTAGGGGGACCCACAATGAGCAGTTCTTC. Its translation: CAWSVLRGTHNEQFF.

This chain connects TRBV28 to TRBJ1-3, with 7 bases lining up with TRBD1. The CDR3 runs to 16 residues. CDR1 MDHEN and CDR2 SYDVKM come from the germline V gene. The junction had 12 bases not matched to a gene; V was cut back by 5 bases and J by 5 bases. CDR3 sequence: CASSLTGVARRNTIYF. In nucleotides, the CDR3 is TGTGCCAGCAGTCTAACAGGGGTCGCTCGTCGAAACACCATATATTTT.

This clone was found once. The chain carries TRBV2 and TRBJ1-5; 8 positions agree with TRBD1. The CDR3 has 15 residues. Germline CDR1 reads SNHLY; CDR2 reads FYNNEI. Unmatched junction bases numbered 8, after V lost 3 bases and J lost 7 bases. The CDR3 DNA follows: TGTGCCAGCAGTGACCAGGGGGCGTCGGGACAGCCCCAGCATTTT. Its translation is CASSDQGASGQPQHF.

This clone occurred a few times. The chain links TRBV9 to TRBJ2-7, with 8 bases that match TRBD1. Germline assignment: CDR1 SGDLS and CDR2 YYNGEE. The V and J ends lost 3 bases and 5 bases, in that order; junction bases with no gene match: 10. CDR3 length: 15 amino acids. The CDR3 here is CASSELGQGLDEQYF. The CDR3 DNA follows: TGTGCCAGCAGCGAGCTAGGACAGGGTCTTGACGAGCAGTACTTC.

CDR3 residues: CATSDSSGTGLYGYTF. CDR3 coding DNA: TGTGCCACCAGTGATTCCTCCGGGACAGGGCTATATGGCTACACCTTC. The gene calls are TRBV24-1 and TRBJ1-2, with 9 bases lining up with TRBD1. With V trimmed by 2 bases and J by 5 bases, 8 bases remained unmatched. The CDR3 is 16 residues long. Germline lookup yields CDR1 KGHDR and CDR2 SFDVKD.

The chain uses TRBV2 and TRBJ2-5; 12 positions agree with TRBD1. The CDR3 spans 15 residues. Trimming cost V 5 bases and J 5 bases; bases outside gene matches: 6. Looked up from germline, CDR1 is SNHLY and CDR2 is FYNNEI. DNA of the CDR3: TGTGCCAGCAGTTCCGGGACAGGGGGCGTGGAGACCCAGTACTTC. Residues: CASSSGTGGVETQYF.

J is TRBJ2-7 and V is TRBV9; the D gene is possibly TRBD2 (6 bases). The V and J ends lost 2 bases and 3 bases respectively, with 12 bases between them. This CDR3 is built from 14 residues. Germline values: CDR1 SGDLS, CDR2 YYNGEE. CDR3 bases: TGTGCCAGCAGCGTGGGCGGGAACAACTACGAGCAGTACTTC. Protein: CASSVGGNNYEQYF.

This sequence joins TRBV3-1 (or the pseudogene TRBV3-2) and TRBJ2-7; TRBD2 agrees at 11 bases. Germline assignment: CDR1 LGHDT and CDR2 YNNKEL (reference sequence). The ends lost 1 base at V and 2 bases at J; junction bases unmatched: 4. This CDR3 is built from 16 residues. Here the CDR3 DNA reads TGTGCCAGCAGCCAAGGACTAGCGGGGTCGACCTACGAGCAGTACTTC. As protein: CASSQGLAGSTYEQYF.

The chain links TRBV11-2 to TRBJ1-3; 7 bases map to TRBD1. Unmatched junction bases numbered 7, after V lost 5 bases and J lost 3 bases. The CDR3 has 15 amino acids. Germline CDR1 and CDR2: SGHAT and FQNNGV. The CDR3 sequence: CASSTTGVGGNTIYF. CDR3 bases: TGTGCCAGCAGCACCACAGGGGTTGGTGGAAACACCATATATTTT.